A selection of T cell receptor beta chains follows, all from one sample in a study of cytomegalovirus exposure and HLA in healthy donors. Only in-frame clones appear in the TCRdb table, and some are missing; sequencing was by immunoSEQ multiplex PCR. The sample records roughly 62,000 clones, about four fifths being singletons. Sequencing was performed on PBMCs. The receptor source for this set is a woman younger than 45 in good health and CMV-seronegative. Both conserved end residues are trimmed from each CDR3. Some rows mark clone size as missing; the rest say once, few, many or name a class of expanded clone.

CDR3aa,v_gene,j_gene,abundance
ASSFPGESYEQY,TRBV5-1,TRBJ2-7,-
ASSPRGGSGYT,TRBV4-3,TRBJ1-2,-
AMQTSGTTTQY,TRBV28,TRBJ2-3,-
ASSRTGAYEQY,TRBV5-4,TRBJ2-7,-
ASSLEASGREITGELF,TRBV7-2,TRBJ2-2,once
ASMGGTNYGYT,TRBV7-2,TRBJ1-2,-
ASRDDNRVKNTEAF,TRBV5-4,TRBJ1-1,medium-sized
ASSLTSGTLTGELF,TRBV7-9,TRBJ2-2,-
SAEGGLAGPGELF,TRBV29-1,TRBJ2-2,once
ASSQGALYEQY,TRBV2,TRBJ2-7,-
ASSDPGGPRQF,TRBV10-1,TRBJ2-1,-
ASSSATGFSGNTIY,TRBV28,TRBJ1-3,-
AWTIGQGAGEQY,TRBV30,TRBJ2-7,-
ASSHDGNYQPQH,TRBV7-2,TRBJ1-5,-
ASSVGTGGNEKLF,TRBV9,TRBJ1-4,-
AIPKTGANTGELF,TRBV28,TRBJ2-2,once
ASKAGTGVRFFEGYT,TRBV19,TRBJ1-2,-
ASSEALLRGYGNTIY,TRBV6-1,TRBJ1-3,-
ASSLLRGSANEQF,TRBV11-2,TRBJ2-1,-
ASGPPRGRGQPQH,TRBV28,TRBJ1-5,-
ASSEAGVGYEQY,TRBV2,-,-
ASSLGNGTRQETQY,TRBV7-8,TRBJ2-5,few
ASSYSVGSYNEQF,TRBV6-6,TRBJ2-1,few
ASSIAGYEQY,TRBV19,TRBJ2-7,-
AWSVGAGGTDTQY,TRBV30,TRBJ2-3,-
ASSPGTGVVNEQF,TRBV19,TRBJ2-1,once
ASSSGSSPRNEQF,TRBV5-1,TRBJ2-1,-
ASRVDEGQETQY,TRBV27,TRBJ2-5,once
ASSSTTSGTLATQY,TRBV6-6,TRBJ2-3,-
ASSLKEGPYGYT,TRBV7-2,TRBJ1-2,-
ASSEPPSSYNEQF,TRBV6-1,TRBJ2-1,-
AIKLAGEYEQY,TRBV10-3,TRBJ2-7,-
ASSQRGGLNTGELF,TRBV9,TRBJ2-2,-
ASIRGNRADTQY,TRBV10-2,TRBJ2-3,-
ASSYPTGQDTQY,TRBV6-6,TRBJ2-3,-
ASSRIGTINQPQH,TRBV27,TRBJ1-5,-
ASSLEGLSKNIQY,TRBV9,TRBJ2-4,few
ASSSTSYEQY,TRBV18,TRBJ2-7,-
ASSTNAGSSGANVLT,TRBV19,TRBJ2-6,-
ASSSLRRGDGYT,TRBV27,TRBJ1-2,-
ASSMFAGELF,TRBV19,TRBJ2-2,-
ASRASLGGNEQF,TRBV6-5,TRBJ2-1,once
ASSLVLAGGTQY,TRBV5-1,TRBJ2-3,-
ASSPDRERHYEQY,TRBV2,TRBJ2-7,-
ASIRTGTYEQY,TRBV6-1,TRBJ2-7,-
ASSLGPDRDTQY,TRBV11-3,TRBJ2-3,-
AHREGTGELF,TRBV7-9,TRBJ2-2,-
AWNHPDRGNQPQH,TRBV30,TRBJ1-5,-